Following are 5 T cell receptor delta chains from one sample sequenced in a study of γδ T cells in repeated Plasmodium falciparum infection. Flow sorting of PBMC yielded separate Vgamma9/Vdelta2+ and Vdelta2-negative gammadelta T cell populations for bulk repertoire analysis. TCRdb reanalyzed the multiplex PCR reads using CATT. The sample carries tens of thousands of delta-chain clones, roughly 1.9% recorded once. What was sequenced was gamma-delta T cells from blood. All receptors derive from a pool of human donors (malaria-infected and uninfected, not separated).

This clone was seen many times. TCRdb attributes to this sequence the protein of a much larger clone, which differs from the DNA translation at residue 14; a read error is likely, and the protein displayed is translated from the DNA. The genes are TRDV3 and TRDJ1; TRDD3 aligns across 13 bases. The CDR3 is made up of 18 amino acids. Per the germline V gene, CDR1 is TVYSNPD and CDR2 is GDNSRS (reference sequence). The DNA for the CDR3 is TGTGCCTTTAGACTCCACTGGGGGATACGGGAGTACACCAATAAACTCATCTTT. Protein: CAFRLHWGIREYTNKLIF.

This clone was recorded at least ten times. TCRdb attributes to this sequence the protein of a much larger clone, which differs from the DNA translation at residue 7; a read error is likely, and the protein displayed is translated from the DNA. The CDR3 region has the DNA TGTGCTCTTGTATCAGTGGGTACGGAACTCATCTTT. It yields the protein CALVSVGTELIF. The chain employs TRDV1 and TRDJ1; no clear D. The CDR3 consists of 12 residues. Looked up from germline, CDR1 is TSWWSYY and CDR2 is QGS. V lost 7 bases and J lost 9, with 15 bases in between.

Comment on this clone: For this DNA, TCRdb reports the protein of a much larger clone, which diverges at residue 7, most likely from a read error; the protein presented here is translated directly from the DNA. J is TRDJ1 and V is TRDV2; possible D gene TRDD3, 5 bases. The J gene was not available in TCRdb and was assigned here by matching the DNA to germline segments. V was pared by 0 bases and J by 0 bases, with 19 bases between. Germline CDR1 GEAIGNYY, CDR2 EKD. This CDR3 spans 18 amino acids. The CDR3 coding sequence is TGTGCCTGTGACACCGTCGTCGGGATTAAACGGTACACCGATAAACTCATCTTT. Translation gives CACDTVVGIKRYTDKLIF.

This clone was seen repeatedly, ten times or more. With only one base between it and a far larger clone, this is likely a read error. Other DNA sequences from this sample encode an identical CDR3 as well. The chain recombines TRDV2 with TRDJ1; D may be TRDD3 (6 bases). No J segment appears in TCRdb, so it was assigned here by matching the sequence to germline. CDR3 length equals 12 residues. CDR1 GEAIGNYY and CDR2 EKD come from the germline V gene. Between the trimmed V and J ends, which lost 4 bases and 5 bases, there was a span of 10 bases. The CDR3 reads CACEGYPDKLIF. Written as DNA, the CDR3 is TGTGCCTGTGAGGGATATCCTGATAAACTCATCTTT.

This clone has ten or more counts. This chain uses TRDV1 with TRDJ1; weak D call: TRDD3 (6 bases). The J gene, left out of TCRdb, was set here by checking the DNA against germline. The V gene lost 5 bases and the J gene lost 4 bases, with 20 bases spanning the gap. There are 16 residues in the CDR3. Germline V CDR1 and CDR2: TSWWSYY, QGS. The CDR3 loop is CALGNGGTGHFDKLIF. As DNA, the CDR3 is TGTGCTCTTGGGAACGGCGGAACTGGGCATTTCGATAAACTCATCTTT.